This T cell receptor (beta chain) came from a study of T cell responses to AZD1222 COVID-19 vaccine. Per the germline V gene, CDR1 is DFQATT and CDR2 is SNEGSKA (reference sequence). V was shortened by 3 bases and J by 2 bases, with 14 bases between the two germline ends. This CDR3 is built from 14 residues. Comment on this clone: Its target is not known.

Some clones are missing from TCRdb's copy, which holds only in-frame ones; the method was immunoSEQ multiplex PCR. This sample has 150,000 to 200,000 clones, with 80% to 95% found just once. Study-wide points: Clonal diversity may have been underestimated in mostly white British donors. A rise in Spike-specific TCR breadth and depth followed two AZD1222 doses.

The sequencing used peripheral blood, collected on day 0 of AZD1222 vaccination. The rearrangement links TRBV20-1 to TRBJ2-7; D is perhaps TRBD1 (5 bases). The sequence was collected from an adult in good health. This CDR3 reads CSASSRQTPYEQYF. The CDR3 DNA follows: TGCAGTGCTAGTTCCCGACAGACCCCCTACGAGCAGTACTTC.